This TCR beta chain came from a study of tumor-infiltrating lymphocytes in primary liver carcinoma. The CDR3 has 15 residues. The germline V gene has CDR1 MGHRA and CDR2 YSYEKL. Starting from approximately 500 ng of total RNA, TCR beta cDNA was produced with a primer in the constant region. ARM-PCR, slightly modified, supplied the TCR beta libraries through three nested multiplex PCR rounds. The first two PCR rounds used TRBV1-TRBV30 primers with a Cbeta primer, nine to eleven cycles each. A single record per CDR3 protein comes from TCRdb applying MiXCR to the multiplex PCR reads. The repertoire includes hundreds of thousands of distinct CDR3 sequences, over 55% of them detected once, and more than 8.5% sits in the top ten. Blood RNA was derived from unsorted whole blood, and germline DNA was extracted too. As for this clonotype: The junction shows a germline mismatch at one end, possibly a read error.

The sequenced sample consisted of peripheral blood. The rearrangement links TRBV4-1 to TRBJ1-2; D gene uncertain. The receptor was isolated from a man aged 35 to 55 with primary liver carcinoma and hepatitis B virus infection. The CDR3 DNA reads TGTGCCGGCAGCCAAGGGTATGAGACTAACTATGGCTACACCTTC. This sequence encodes CAGSQGYETNYGYTF.